These T cell receptor beta chains were read from a single sample in a study of spatial heterogeneity in lung cancer. TCRdb passed the 5' RACE reads through MiXCR, listing each CDR3 protein once. The repertoire holds around 95,000 distinct CDR3 sequences, with approximately 4.4% as singletons. Sequenced material: lung tumor tissue, taken at surgery. The receptors derive from a male donor with early-stage non-small cell lung cancer. Both conserved end residues are trimmed from each CDR3. Fields, in order: D gene, V gene, CDR3 protein. D genes are given only for firm matches.

-,TRBV6-2/TRBV6-3,ASTHAHEQY
TRBD2,TRBV7-9,ASSLATTTSALISYEQY
-,TRBV5-1,ASRMAAGTLYNEQF
TRBD1,TRBV15,ATSSEGQGAANEKLF
-,TRBV28,ASSFGLPGDEQF
TRBD1,TRBV6-1,ASSPQGQGDHRLAF
-,TRBV5-1,ASSLGQIYEQY
TRBD1,TRBV5-1,ASSGVGQILGDTQY
TRBD2,TRBV13,ASSLESLISPGGRASRYEQF
-,TRBV5-1,ASSLPSAGTYNEQF
-,TRBV11-2,ASSLSGYNEKLF
-,TRBV27,ASSFSRGRSYNEQF
TRBD2,TRBV6-1,ASSEVLAGGSDEQY
-,TRBV19,ASSSPGGTGANVLT
-,TRBV9,ASSVVGTGELF
TRBD1,TRBV11-2,ASSHWDRGRGSPLH
TRBD2,TRBV2,ASSEEPLAGEGKLF